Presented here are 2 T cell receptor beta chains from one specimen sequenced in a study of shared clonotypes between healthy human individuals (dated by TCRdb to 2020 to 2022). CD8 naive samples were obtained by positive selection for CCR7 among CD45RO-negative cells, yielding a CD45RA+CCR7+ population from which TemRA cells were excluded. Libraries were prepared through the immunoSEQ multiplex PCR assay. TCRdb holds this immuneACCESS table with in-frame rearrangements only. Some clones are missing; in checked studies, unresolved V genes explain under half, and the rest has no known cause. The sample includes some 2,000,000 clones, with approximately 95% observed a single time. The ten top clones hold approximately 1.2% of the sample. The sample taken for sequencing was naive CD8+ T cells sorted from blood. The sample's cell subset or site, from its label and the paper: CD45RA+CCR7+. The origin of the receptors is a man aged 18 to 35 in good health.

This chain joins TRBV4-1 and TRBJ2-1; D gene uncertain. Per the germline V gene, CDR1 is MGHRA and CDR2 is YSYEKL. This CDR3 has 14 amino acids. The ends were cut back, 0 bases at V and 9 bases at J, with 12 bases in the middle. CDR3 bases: TGCGCCAGCAGCCAAGATGAATTTGGTGTTGAGCAGTTCTTC. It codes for CASSQDEFGVEQFF.

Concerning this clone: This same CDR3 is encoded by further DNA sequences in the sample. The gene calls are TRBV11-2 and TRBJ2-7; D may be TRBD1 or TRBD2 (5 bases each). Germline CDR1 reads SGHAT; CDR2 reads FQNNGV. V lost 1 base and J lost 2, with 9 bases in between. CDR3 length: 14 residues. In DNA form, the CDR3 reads TGTGCCAGCAGCTTAGTGAGGGGCCCCTACGAGCAGTACTTC. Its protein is CASSLVRGPYEQYF.